These 3 T cell receptor beta chains originate from one sample sequenced in a study of graft-versus-host responses after intestinal transplantation. The table came from immunoSEQ multiplex PCR; TCRdb's copy has only in-frame clones and leaves some out. The sample consists of 55,000 to 85,000 clones, 89% of them appearing once. The antigens of these receptors remain unknown. The sequenced sample was unstimulated CD8+ T cells sorted from spleen or lymph node cells, obtained before intestinal transplant. The source of these receptors is a human donor who received an intestinal transplant.

The V and J genes are TRBV9 and TRBJ1-3; TRBD1 matches at 7 bases. The CDR3 is 17 amino acids. The V gene's germline CDR1 is SGDLS and CDR2 YYNGEE. Trimming at V came to 0 bases and at J to 2 bases, leaving 8 bases not matched to a gene. The CDR3 bases are TGTGCCAGCAGCGTAGCCCTAGACAGGGCACCTGGAAACACCATATATTTT. Its protein is CASSVALDRAPGNTIYF.

This clone was observed once. The genes are TRBV5-1 and TRBJ1-1; D not certain. In germline, CDR1 is SGHRS, CDR2 YFSETQ. V was trimmed by 0 bases and J by 0 bases, leaving 12 bases between them. This CDR3 contains 16 residues. CDR3 sequence (DNA): TGCGCCAGCAGCTTGGGAGGGAGTTGGATGAACACTGAAGCTTTCTTT. As protein: CASSLGGSWMNTEAFF.

This clone turned up a few times. This chain joins TRBV28 and TRBJ2-7; a weak D match, TRBD2 (5 bases). This CDR3 comprises 14 residues. Trimming took 2 bases from V and 4 from J, leaving 12 bases between them. Germline V gene lookup returns CDR1 MDHEN and CDR2 SYDVKM. DNA for the CDR3: TGTGCCAGCAGTTTACGGACTCTCCTATACGAGCAGTACTTC. Its translation: CASSLRTLLYEQYF.